The 12 T cell receptor beta chains given below trace back to one sample, sequenced in a study of shared clonotypes between healthy human individuals. The repertoire was sequenced with immunoSEQ multiplex PCR; TCRdb's copy has only in-frame clones and lacks some. The data show 2 million to 3 million clones, under 95% seen once. Input material: naive CD4+ T cells from PBMCs. Noted subset: CD45RA+ positively selected. These receptors were obtained from a young man in good health. Some clones in this sample may be carry-over from other donors' samples.

This clone has more than one count but fewer than ten. CDR3 DNA sequence: TGTGCCAGCAGCACGACAGGGGGCCCCCATCAGCCCCAGCATTTT. Protein product: CASSTTGGPHQPQHF. V is TRBV28 and J is TRBJ1-5, with 10 nucleotides matching TRBD1. J gave up 5 bases and V 6 bases, and 7 bases lay outside the gene matches. The CDR3 consists of 15 residues. CDR1 and CDR2 (germline): MDHEN, SYDVKM.

In this sample, this clone turned up once. The rearrangement joins TRBV4-3 to TRBJ2-1; D is perhaps TRBD2 (6 bases). CDR3 size: 14 residues. Germline lookup yields CDR1 LGHNA and CDR2 YSLEER. V was trimmed by 3 bases and J by 9 bases, leaving 15 bases between them. The CDR3 protein is CASSHGLALGEQFF. CDR3 in DNA: TGCGCCAGCAGCCACGGGCTAGCGCTGGGTGAGCAGTTCTTC.

The V and J genes are TRBV9 and TRBJ1-1; no definite D call. Trimming pared 1 base from V and 2 bases from J, leaving 15 bases between. Per the germline V gene, CDR1 is SGDLS and CDR2 is YYNGEE. The CDR3 spans 16 residues. CDR3 sequence reads: CASSVFSQLGNTEAFF. CDR3 DNA: TGTGCCAGCAGCGTATTCTCGCAGCTCGGCAACACTGAAGCTTTCTTT.

The genes are TRBV28 and TRBJ2-1, with 10 bases identical to TRBD1. CDR3 size: 15 residues. J lost 4 bases, V lost 3 bases, and 3 bases had no gene match. CDR1 and CDR2 (germline): MDHEN, SYDVKM. The DNA for the CDR3 is TGTGCCAGCAGTTTCATGGGACAGGGGTACAATGAGCAGTTCTTC. Translation gives CASSFMGQGYNEQFF.

This chain connects TRBV5-6 to TRBJ2-6; a weak D match, TRBD1 (6 bases). Germline V lookup: CDR1 SGHDT, CDR2 YYEEEE. The CDR3 runs to 16 residues. Trimming took 2 bases from V and 1 from J, leaving 10 bases between them. CDR3 sequence reads: CASSFGGGSGANVLTF. Written as DNA, the CDR3 is TGTGCCAGCAGCTTTGGGGGCGGGTCTGGGGCCAACGTCCTGACTTTC.

The chain uses TRBV27 and TRBJ2-7, with D unclear. This CDR3 is 14 amino acids long. The ends were cut back, 3 bases at V and 2 bases at J, with 11 bases in the middle. Per the germline V gene, CDR1 is MNHEY and CDR2 is SMNVEV (reference sequence). CDR3 nucleotides: TGTGCCAGCAGTTTCAGGAAGGGCACCTACGAGCAGTACTTC. It specifies CASSFRKGTYEQYF.

The gene calls are TRBV7-6 and TRBJ2-1, with D uncertain. This CDR3 region has 13 residues. Germline V lookup: CDR1 SGHVS, CDR2 FNYEAQ. The V end was cut by 5 bases, the J end by 7 bases, with 12 bases between. Here the CDR3 reads CASSGSRVNEQFF. The CDR3 bases are TGTGCCAGCAGCGGTTCTAGGGTAAATGAGCAGTTCTTC.

This clone was observed a single time. The chain carries TRBV30 and TRBJ1-2; TRBD1 is a possible D gene (5 bases). The CDR3 is 13 residues long. Looked up from germline, CDR1 is GTSNPN and CDR2 is SVGIG (reference sequence). Trimming left V 2 bases short and J 3 bases short, with 10 bases between. In DNA, the CDR3 is TGTGCCTGGAGTCCAGGGTTGGACTATGGCTACACCTTC. This codes for CAWSPGLDYGYTF.

This chain connects TRBV27 to TRBJ2-7, with 10 nucleotides matching TRBD1. The CDR3 consists of 17 residues. Unmatched junction bases numbered 10, after V lost 1 base and J lost 4 bases. Germline CDR1 and CDR2: MNHEY and SMNVEV (reference sequence). The CDR3 spells CASSLYGTGAPGYEQYF. The CDR3 DNA reads as TGTGCCAGCAGTTTATATGGGACAGGGGCGCCGGGATACGAGCAGTACTTC.

The CDR3 loop is CASSVRGSNYGYTF. DNA for the CDR3: TGTGCCAGCAGCGTCCGAGGGTCGAACTATGGCTACACCTTC. This chain uses TRBV9 with TRBJ1-2; no reliable D call. The CDR3 is made up of 14 amino acids. V dropped 2 bases and J dropped 2 bases, with 10 bases sitting between them. Looked up from germline, CDR1 is SGDLS and CDR2 is YYNGEE.

The chain recombines TRBV19 with TRBJ2-5; D is ambiguous. Trimming shortened V by 0 bases and J by 4 bases, and 9 bases separated the two germline ends. This CDR3 has 14 residues. The germline CDR1 and CDR2 sequences are LNHDA and SQIVND (reference sequence). Here the CDR3 reads CASSIDRAAETQYF. DNA for the CDR3: TGTGCCAGTAGTATAGATAGGGCAGCAGAGACCCAGTACTTC.

V gene TRBV7-2 combines with J gene TRBJ2-1; D is ambiguous. The CDR3 consists of 14 residues. Per germline, CDR1 SGHTA and CDR2 FQGNSA. Trimming removed 0 bases at V and 9 bases at J, with 12 bases between. As DNA, the CDR3 is TGTGCCAGCAGCTTAGCGCTGCAGCTGGTTGAGCAGTTCTTC. Encoded protein: CASSLALQLVEQFF.